A selection of T cell receptor beta chains follows, all from one sample in a study of beta chain features in type 1 diabetes. Assay: immunoSEQ multiplex PCR; the TCRdb copy retains only in-frame clones and omits some. The sample carries about 140,000 clones, 6.9% recorded once. Sequencing was performed on central memory CD4+ T cells from blood. Receptors originate from a woman in her twenties or thirties in good health. CDR3s include the opening cysteine and the closing phenylalanine or tryptophan. A D gene is named only where the DNA matches it firmly. Clone size is shown for a subset of rows, as once, few, many or a class of expanded clone.

d_gene	j_gene	v_gene	abundance	CDR3nt	CDR3aa
TRBD1	TRBJ2-5	TRBV28	few	TGTGCCAGCATAAACTCCCTGTTGCAGGGGGCGCGGGAGACCCAGTACTTC	CASINSLLQGARETQYF
TRBD1	TRBJ2-4	TRBV7-9	few	TGTGCCAGCAGCCACGGGACAGGGAAGACCAAAAACATTCAGTACTTC	CASSHGTGKTKNIQYF
TRBD2	TRBJ2-3	TRBV5-4	few	TGTGCCAGCAGCTTGGCCCGGGGACTAGCGGGAAGAGGGACAGATACGCAGTATTTT	CASSLARGLAGRGTDTQYF
-	TRBJ2-1	TRBV28	few	TGTGCCAGCAGGATAATGGGGGCGCATGAGCAGTTCTTC	CASRIMGAHEQFF
-	TRBJ1-3	TRBV7-9	few	TGTGCCAGCAGCCAACAGGGATACACCATATATTTT	CASSQQGYTIYF
-	TRBJ2-7	TRBV7-9	few	TGTGCCAGCAGCTTGCGGGGAAACTCCTACGAGCAGTACTTC	CASSLRGNSYEQYF
TRBD1	TRBJ2-5	TRBV6-5	-	TGTGCCAGCAGTTACAGGGGGACAGGGGGGCAAGAGACCCAGTACTTC	CASSYRGTGGQETQYF
-	TRBJ2-6	TRBV7-2	-	TGTGCCAGCAGCCGACGGGGGGCCGGGGCCAACGTCCTGACTTTC	CASSRRGAGANVLTF
-	TRBJ1-4	TRBV5-1	-	TGCGCCAGCAGCTTGGGGCAGGGTGCAGAAAAACTGTTTTTT	CASSLGQGAEKLFF
TRBD1	TRBJ2-7	TRBV2	few	TGTGCCAGCAGTAGGGACAGGGGGGCCCACGAGCAGTACTTC	CASSRDRGAHEQYF
TRBD1	TRBJ2-1	TRBV2	few	TGTGCCAGCAGTGAAACGGACAGGGGAGGGAATGAGCAGTTCTTC	CASSETDRGGNEQFF
TRBD2	TRBJ2-3	TRBV5-8	-	TGTGCCAGCAGCTTGGGGCTAGCGGGAGATGGTGATACGCAGTATTTT	CASSLGLAGDGDTQYF
TRBD1	TRBJ2-5	TRBV19	-	TGTGCCAGTAGTCAGACAGGGGGGGAGACCCAGTACTTC	CASSQTGGETQYF
TRBD2	TRBJ2-7	TRBV6-1	few	TGTGCCAGCAGTGAACTAGCGGACTCCTACGAGCAGTACTTC	CASSELADSYEQYF
TRBD2	TRBJ2-3	TRBV9	-	TGTGCCAGCAGCACGCAGTCTAGCGGGAGGGGGTCCACAGATACGCAGTATTTT	CASSTQSSGRGSTDTQYF
TRBD2	TRBJ2-7	TRBV28	-	TGTGCCAGCAGGAAGCCCGAGCAGGGAGGGTACGAGCAGTACTTC	CASRKPEQGGYEQYF
TRBD2	TRBJ2-4	TRBV11-2	-	TGTGCCAGCAGCTTAGGTTCTAGCGGGAGAACCCAGTACTTC	CASSLGSSGRTQYF
-	TRBJ2-1	TRBV28	many	TGTGCCAGCAGATCCGGACAGAAGCAGTTCTTC	CASRSGQKQFF
-	TRBJ2-7	TRBV5-1	-	TGCGCCAGCACCGACAGCTCCTACGAGCAGTACTTC	CASTDSSYEQYF
-	TRBJ2-2	TRBV7-3	-	TGTGCCAGCAGCTTAACGGCCCAGGGTAGCGGGGAGCTGTTTTTT	CASSLTAQGSGELFF
-	TRBJ2-6	TRBV7-3	few	TGTGCCAGCAGCTTACAGTCAGGGGCTGGGGCCAACGTCCTGACTTTC	CASSLQSGAGANVLTF
-	TRBJ1-1	TRBV18	-	TGTGCCAGCTCACCGACAGCGAACACTGAAGCTTTCTTT	CASSPTANTEAFF
-	TRBJ1-2	TRBV13	few	TGTGCCAGCAGCTTAAGGCGGAACTATGGCTACACCTTC	CASSLRRNYGYTF
-	TRBJ2-2	TRBV19	few	TGTGCCAGTAGTTATGAGCGCGTCGGGGAGCTGTTTTTT	CASSYERVGELFF
TRBD1	TRBJ1-5	TRBV30	-	TGTGCCTGGGGAACAGGGGGCGGGGGTCAGCCCCAGCATTTT	CAWGTGGGGQPQHF
TRBD2	TRBJ2-5	TRBV4-2	-	TGTGCCAGCAGCGCACCTAGCGGGAGGGCGGCGGAGACCCAGTACTTC	CASSAPSGRAAETQYF
TRBD1	TRBJ2-2	TRBV29-1	many	TGCAGCGTTCAGGGACAGGGAGTCTCCGGGGAGCTGTTTTTT	CSVQGQGVSGELFF
-	TRBJ1-4	TRBV7-9	-	TGTGCCAGCAGCTTAGGGCCCGGAGCGGGTTTGGGTGAAAAACTGTTTTTT	CASSLGPGAGLGEKLFF
TRBD2	TRBJ2-7	TRBV11-1	-	TGTGCCAGCAGCTTGACTAGCGGCCGCACCGAAGCCTACGAGCAGTACTTC	CASSLTSGRTEAYEQYF
TRBD2	TRBJ2-1	TRBV19	-	TGTGCCAGTAGCCACGGACTAGCACGCTCCTACAATGAGCAGTTCTTC	CASSHGLARSYNEQFF
-	TRBJ2-6	TRBV30	-	TGTGCCTGCGGTATGGGGAGAGGGGCCAACGTCCTGACTTTC	CACGMGRGANVLTF
TRBD1	TRBJ2-6	TRBV7-8	-	TGTGCCAGCAGCTCGAGGGGGCCTGGGGCCAACGTCCTGACTTTC	CASSSRGPGANVLTF
-	TRBJ2-7	TRBV28	few	TGTGCCAGCATTAGCTTAAACTCCTACGAGCAGTACTTC	CASISLNSYEQYF
-	TRBJ1-5	TRBV7-2	-	TGTGCCAGCAGCTCACAACAGGATCAGCCCCAGCATTTT	CASSSQQDQPQHF
TRBD2	TRBJ2-7	TRBV27	few	TGTGCCAGCAGGGGTGGCGGGAGATGGACCTACGAGCAGTACTTC	CASRGGGRWTYEQYF
TRBD1	TRBJ2-5	TRBV28	-	TGTGCCAGCAGGACACGAAGGACAGGGACGGAAGAGACCCAGTACTTC	CASRTRRTGTEETQYF
-	TRBJ2-1	TRBV4-3	few	TGCGCCAGCAGCCAAGCGGCGGTCGGGAATGAGCAGTTCTTC	CASSQAAVGNEQFF
TRBD1	TRBJ2-5	TRBV5-4	few	TGCGCCAGCAGCCCCACGGACAGGGTAGGAGAGACCCAGTACTTC	CASSPTDRVGETQYF
-	TRBJ2-7	TRBV7-9	-	TGTGCCAGCAGCTTCGGTGACGAGCAGTACTTC	CASSFGDEQYF
TRBD2	TRBJ2-1	TRBV7-8	few	TGTGCCAGCAGACAGCGGGCGGGAGGTTCCTACAATGAGCAGTTCTTC	CASRQRAGGSYNEQFF
-	TRBJ2-5	TRBV7-9	many	TGTGCCAGCAGCCCAGGGGCTGGGGAGACCCAGTACTTC	CASSPGAGETQYF
-	TRBJ2-2	TRBV4-1	-	TGCGCCAGCGGCACCGGGACATACAACACCGGGGAGCTGTTTTTT	CASGTGTYNTGELFF
-	TRBJ2-2	TRBV9	-	TGTGCCAGCAGCACCGACTCCCACACCGGGGAGCTGTTTTTT	CASSTDSHTGELFF
-	TRBJ2-1	TRBV4-3	few	TGCGCCAGCAGCCAAGACTATTCTACTTACAATGAGCAGTTCTTC	CASSQDYSTYNEQFF
TRBD1	TRBJ1-2	TRBV28	few	TGTGCCAGCACTACAGGGGGCAGGAATGGCTACACCTTC	CASTTGGRNGYTF
TRBD1	TRBJ2-1	TRBV5-4	many	TGTGCCAGCAGCGCAGGAACAGGGGACAATGAGCAGTTCTTC	CASSAGTGDNEQFF